Listed below are T cell receptor beta chains from one sample, sequenced in a study of Graves' ophthalmopathy and Graves' hyperthyroidism. TCRdb re-called the multiplex PCR reads through MiXCR, storing one row per CDR3 protein. The sample includes roughly 610,000 distinct CDR3 sequences, around a fifth of them seen just once. Specimen: peripheral blood. These TCRs come from a woman younger than 35 with stable Graves' hyperthyroidism. Some clones in this sample may be carry-over from other donors' samples. Both conserved end residues are part of each CDR3. Each record gives: clone size, D gene, J gene, V gene, CDR3 protein, CDR3 DNA. A D gene is named only where the DNA matches it firmly. Some rows have no size entry. The others give once, few or many, or a class for an expanded clone.

>few|.|TRBJ2-7|TRBV12-3/TRBV12-4
CASSIDRLPSYEQYF
TGTGCCAGCAGTATCGACAGGCTGCCCTCCTACGAGCAGTACTTC
>.|.|TRBJ1-1|TRBV25-1
CASSRDGDMNTEAFF
TGTGCCAGCAGCAGGGACGGAGACATGAACACTGAAGCTTTCTTT
>.|.|TRBJ1-1|TRBV7-9
CASSLEEDTEAFF
TGTGCCAGCAGCCTAGAGGAGGACACTGAAGCTTTCTTT
>.|.|TRBJ2-5|TRBV12-3/TRBV12-4
CASSYGTGVAETQYF
TGTGCCAGCAGTTACGGGACGGGGGTTGCGGAGACCCAGTACTTC
>.|.|TRBJ1-3|TRBV25-1
CARPSSVSGNTIYF
TGTGCCAGGCCCTCGAGTGTTTCTGGAAACACCATATATTTT
>many|.|TRBJ2-7|TRBV20-1
CSARDLPGEQYF
TGCAGTGCTAGAGATTTGCCAGGCGAGCAGTACTTC
>many|.|TRBJ2-5|TRBV24-1
CATSDRQRQETQYF
TGTGCCACCAGTGATAGACAGCGCCAAGAGACCCAGTACTTC
>many|.|TRBJ1-5|TRBV12-3/TRBV12-4
CASSFQSGSNQPQHF
TGTGCCAGCAGTTTTCAGTCGGGTAGCAATCAGCCCCAGCATTTT
>many|.|TRBJ1-1|TRBV7-2
CASSFIQGRNTKAFF
TGTGCCAGCAGCTTTATTCAGGGTAGGAACACTAAAGCTTTCTTT
>.|.|TRBJ2-1|TRBV12-3/TRBV12-4
CASTPSSYNEQFF
TGTGCCAGCACCCCCAGCTCCTACAATGAGCAGTTCTTC
>.|.|TRBJ2-5|TRBV12-3/TRBV12-4
CASTHDPQETQYF
TGTGCCAGCACCCATGACCCTCAAGAGACCCAGTACTTC
>.|TRBD1|TRBJ2-5|TRBV6-4
CASSTRQGKETQYF
TGTGCCAGCAGTACCCGACAGGGGAAAGAGACCCAGTACTTC
>many|.|TRBJ2-5|TRBV12-3/TRBV12-4
CASSSTSGVQETQYF
TGTGCCAGCAGTTCCACCTCAGGCGTCCAAGAGACCCAGTACTTC